Included here is one T cell receptor beta chain sequence, with context. This sample stems from a study of T cell changes during pregnancy in multiple sclerosis. Sequenced by immunoSEQ multiplex PCR; TCRdb stores in-frame clones only, minus some. The sample has approximately 53,000 clones, around nine tenths seen once. The receptor's source is a female donor with multiple sclerosis, enrolled in a pregnancy study. Source: CD4+ T cells from peripheral blood mononuclear cells, taken before pregnancy.

CDR3 nucleotides: TGTGCCAGTACACCCTATAGCAATCAGCCCCAGCATTTT. This encodes CASTPYSNQPQHF. The V call is TRBV19, the J call TRBJ1-5; no clear D gene. This CDR3 contains 13 residues. The germline V and J ends were trimmed by 7 bases and 0 bases, with 7 bases remaining between them. Germline CDR1 and CDR2: LNHDA and SQIVND (reference sequence). The full variable domain, completed using reference TRBV19 and TRBJ1-5, is DGGITQSPKYLFRKEGQNVTLSCEQNLNHDAMYWYRQDPGQGLRLIYYSQIVNDFQKGDIAEGYSVSREKKESFPLTVTSAQKNPTAFYLCASTPYSNQPQHFGDGTRLSIL.